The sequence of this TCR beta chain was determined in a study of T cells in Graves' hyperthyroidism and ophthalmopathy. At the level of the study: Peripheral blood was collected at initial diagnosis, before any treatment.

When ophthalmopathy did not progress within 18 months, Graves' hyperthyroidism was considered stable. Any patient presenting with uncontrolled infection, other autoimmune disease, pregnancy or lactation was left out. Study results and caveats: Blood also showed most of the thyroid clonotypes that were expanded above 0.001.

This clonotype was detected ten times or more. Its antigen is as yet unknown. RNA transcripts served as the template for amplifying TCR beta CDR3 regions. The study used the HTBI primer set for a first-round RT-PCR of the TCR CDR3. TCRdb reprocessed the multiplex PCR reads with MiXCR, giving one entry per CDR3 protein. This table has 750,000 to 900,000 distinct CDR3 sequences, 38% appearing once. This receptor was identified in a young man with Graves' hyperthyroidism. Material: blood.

In nucleotides, the CDR3 is TGCGCCAGCAGCCCAGGTCGGACCGATGAAAAACTGTTTTTT. Protein product: CASSPGRTDEKLFF. J is TRBJ1-4 and V is TRBV5-1; D is ambiguous. The V end lost 4 bases, the J end lost 6 bases, and 13 bases lay between the germline ends. There are 14 residues in the CDR3. Germline lookup yields CDR1 SGHRS and CDR2 YFSETQ. Variable domain in full (rest from reference TRBV5-1 and TRBJ1-4): KAGVTQTPRYLIKTRGQQVTLSCSPISGHRSVSWYQQTPGQGLQFLFEYFSETQRNKGNFPGRFSGRQFSNSRSEMNVSTLELGDSALYLCASSPGRTDEKLFFGSGTQLSVL.